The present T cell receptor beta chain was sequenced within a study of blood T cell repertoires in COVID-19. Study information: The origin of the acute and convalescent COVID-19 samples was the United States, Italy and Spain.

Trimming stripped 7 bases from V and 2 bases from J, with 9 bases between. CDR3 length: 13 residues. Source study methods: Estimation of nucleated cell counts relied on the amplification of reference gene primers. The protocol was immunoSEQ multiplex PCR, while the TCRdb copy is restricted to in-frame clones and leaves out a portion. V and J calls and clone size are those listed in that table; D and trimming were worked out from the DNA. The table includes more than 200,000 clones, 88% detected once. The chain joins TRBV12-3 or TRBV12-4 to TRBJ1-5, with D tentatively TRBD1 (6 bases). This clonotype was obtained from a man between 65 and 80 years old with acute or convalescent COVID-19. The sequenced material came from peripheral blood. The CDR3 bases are TGTGCCAGCAAAGCAGGGGGCAATCAGCCCCAGCATTTT. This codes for CASKAGGNQPQHF.